A selection of T cell receptor beta chains follows, all from one sample in a study of cytomegalovirus exposure and HLA in healthy donors. Repertoires were generated with immunoSEQ multiplex PCR, while TCRdb's copy carries only in-frame clones and drops some. Among about 90,000 clones listed, about 80% were seen once. Sequenced input: PBMCs. Receptor source: a man aged 30-40 years in good health and CMV-seronegative. The CDR3 runs from the conserved cysteine through the conserved F or W. The D gene is left open where the match is weak. The size field is filled for only some rows; it gives once, few, many or a size class.

>TRBV7-3|TRBJ2-1|TRBD2|.
CASSQASGGSNEQFF
TGTGCCAGCAGCCAAGCTAGCGGGGGGTCCAATGAGCAGTTCTTC
>TRBV7-2|TRBJ1-5|.|.
CASTAQAGNQPQHF
TGTGCCAGCACCGCCCAGGCAGGCAATCAGCCCCAGCATTTT
>TRBV7-9|TRBJ1-5|TRBD1|once
CASSLARDREHQPQHF
TGTGCCAGCAGCTTAGCCCGTGACAGGGAACATCAGCCCCAGCATTTT
>TRBV6-4|TRBJ2-2|.|.
CASSDVQGTGELFF
TGTGCCAGCAGTGACGTACAGGGCACCGGGGAGCTGTTTTTT
>TRBV5-6|TRBJ2-5|TRBD2|.
CASSQLAGGGYF
TGTGCCAGCAGCCAACTAGCGGGGGGGGGATACTTC
>TRBV6-5|TRBJ2-3|.|.
CASSYGGWGNTDTQYF
TGTGCCAGCAGTTACGGGGGGTGGGGGAACACAGATACGCAGTATTTT
>TRBV19|TRBJ1-5|TRBD1|.
CASRSATGGQPQHF
TGTGCCAGTAGGTCGGCGACAGGGGGTCAGCCCCAGCATTTT
>TRBV9|TRBJ2-2|.|.
CASGLNTGELFF
TGTGCCAGCGGGCTGAACACCGGGGAGCTGTTTTTT
>TRBV5-6|TRBJ1-6|TRBD1|few
CASSGGTGDNSPLHF
TGTGCCAGCAGCGGCGGGACAGGGGATAATTCACCCCTCCACTTT
>TRBV5-6|TRBJ2-4|TRBD1|.
CASSTQGVNIQYF
TGTGCCAGCAGCACGCAGGGGGTAAACATTCAGTACTTC
>TRBV7-7|TRBJ1-1|.|.
CASSSPITDYNEMNTEAFF
TGTGCCAGCAGCTCCCCAATCACAGATTACAATGAAATGAACACTGAAGCTTTCTTT
>TRBV4-1|TRBJ2-1|TRBD1|.
CASSHQGQGWGVNEQFF
TGCGCCAGCAGCCACCAGGGACAGGGCTGGGGTGTAAATGAGCAGTTCTTC
>TRBV5-1|TRBJ2-7|.|.
CASSGAGASYEQYF
TGCGCCAGCAGCGGAGCAGGGGCCTCCTACGAGCAGTACTTC
>TRBV9|TRBJ1-4|TRBD1|.
CASSFGTGKNEKLFF
TGTGCCAGCAGCTTCGGGACAGGGAAAAATGAAAAACTGTTTTTT
>TRBV5-1|TRBJ2-6|TRBD1|.
CASSLLTGGSGANVLTF
TGCGCCAGCAGCTTGTTGACAGGGGGCTCTGGGGCCAACGTCCTGACTTTC
>TRBV7-8|TRBJ1-5|TRBD1|.
CASSFRQGLQPQHF
TGTGCCAGCAGCTTTCGACAGGGTTTACAGCCCCAGCATTTT
>TRBV4-2|TRBJ1-1|TRBD1|.
CASSLTGVRGGNTEAFF
TGTGCCAGCAGCCTTACAGGGGTGCGGGGTGGTAACACTGAAGCTTTCTTT
>TRBV25-1|TRBJ1-5|.|.
CASSSGGGYQPQHF
TGTGCCAGCAGTTCGGGGGGTGGGTATCAGCCCCAGCATTTT
>TRBV9|TRBJ1-1|TRBD1|.
CASSAATGAPTEAFF
TGTGCCAGCAGCGCTGCGACAGGGGCGCCGACTGAAGCTTTCTTT
>TRBV27|TRBJ2-3|TRBD2|.
CASSLGLAGVTDTQYF
TGTGCCAGCAGTTTAGGACTAGCGGGGGTCACAGATACGCAGTATTTT
>TRBV5-6|TRBJ2-1|.|.
CASSYKKGTLSSYNEQFF
TGTGCCAGCAGCTATAAAAAGGGGACTCTTAGCTCCTACAATGAGCAGTTCTTC
>TRBV9|TRBJ2-2|TRBD1|.
CASSKLQGADTGELFF
TGTGCCAGCAGCAAACTACAGGGGGCTGACACCGGGGAGCTGTTTTTT